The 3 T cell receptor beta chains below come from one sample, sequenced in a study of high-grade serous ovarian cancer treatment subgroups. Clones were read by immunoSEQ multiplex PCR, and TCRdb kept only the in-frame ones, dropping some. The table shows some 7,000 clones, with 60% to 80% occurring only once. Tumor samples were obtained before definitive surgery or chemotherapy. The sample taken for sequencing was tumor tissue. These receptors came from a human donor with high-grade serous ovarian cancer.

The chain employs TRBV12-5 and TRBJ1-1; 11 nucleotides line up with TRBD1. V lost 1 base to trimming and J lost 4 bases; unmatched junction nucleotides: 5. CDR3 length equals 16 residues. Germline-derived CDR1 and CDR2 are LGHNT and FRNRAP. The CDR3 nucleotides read TGTGCTAGTGGTTTGGCCCCGGGACAGGGGGGCACTGAAGCTTTCTTT. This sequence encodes CASGLAPGQGGTEAFF.

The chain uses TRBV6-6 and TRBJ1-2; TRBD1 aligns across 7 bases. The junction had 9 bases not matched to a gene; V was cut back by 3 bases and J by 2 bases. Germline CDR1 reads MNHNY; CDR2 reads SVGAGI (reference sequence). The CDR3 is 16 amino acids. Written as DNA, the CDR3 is TGTGCCAGCAGTTATAAGGCAGGGGGTTTGAACTATGGCTACACCTTC. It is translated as CASSYKAGGLNYGYTF.

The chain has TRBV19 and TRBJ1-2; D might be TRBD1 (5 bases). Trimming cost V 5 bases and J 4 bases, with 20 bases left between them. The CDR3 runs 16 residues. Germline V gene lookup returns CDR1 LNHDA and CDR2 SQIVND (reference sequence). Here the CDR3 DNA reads TGTGCCAGTAGTTTCGACACGGACAAGCCGATCTATGGCTACACCTTC. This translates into CASSFDTDKPIYGYTF.